Each of the 28 T cell receptor beta chains below was sequenced from the same sample in a study of blood T cells in healthy people across ages. Primed by a sample-barcoded 5' primer and a J-beta primer mix, a second PCR proceeded for about 6 to 11 cycles. One entry per CDR3 protein results from TCRdb running MiXCR on the 5' RACE reads. Of roughly 930,000 distinct CDR3 sequences listed, 40% to 60% are singletons. The sequenced sample was blood. The receptor source for this set is a man between 25 and 39 years old in good health.

This clonotype was recorded a few times. This chain joins TRBV20-1 and TRBJ2-3; D is perhaps TRBD2 (6 bases). V lost 3 bases and J lost 3, with 16 bases in between. Germline V gene data show CDR1 as DFQATT and CDR2 as SNEGSKA (reference sequence). The CDR3 runs 15 residues. The DNA for the CDR3 is TGCAGTGCTAGGGTCCCCGGGAGTTCGACAGATACGCAGTATTTT. Translating it yields CSARVPGSSTDTQYF.

The chain uses TRBV29-1 and TRBJ2-1, with D perhaps assigned TRBD1 or TRBD2 (5 bases each). CDR1 and CDR2 (germline): SQVTM, ANQGSEA. The CDR3 consists of 14 residues. V was shortened by 3 bases and J by 0 bases, with 9 bases between the two germline ends. The CDR3 protein is CSVERGTSYNEQFF. CDR3 DNA sequence: TGCAGCGTTGAGAGGGGCACCTCCTACAATGAGCAGTTCTTC.

This chain uses TRBV12-3 or TRBV12-4 with TRBJ1-5; no clear D gene. V lost 6 bases and J lost 0, with 21 bases in between. This CDR3 contains 18 residues. For the CDR3, the DNA is TGTGCCAGCAGCCAAAGCCCCGGGGTTTCCTTTAGCAATCAGCCCCAGCATTTT. This gives the protein CASSQSPGVSFSNQPQHF.

The chain couples TRBV9 to TRBJ2-7, with D unresolved. Trimming pared 0 bases from V and 1 base from J, leaving 8 bases between. The length of the CDR3 is 14 residues. Per germline, CDR1 SGDLS and CDR2 YYNGEE. CDR3 region: CASSVDLGSYEQYF. The CDR3 nucleotides read TGTGCCAGCAGCGTAGATCTCGGATCCTACGAGCAGTACTTC.

This clonotype was counted ten times or more. The J gene is TRBJ2-5, the V gene TRBV12-3 or TRBV12-4; no clear D gene. The V gene lost 4 bases and the J gene lost 4 bases, with 10 bases spanning the gap. This CDR3 spans 13 amino acids. The CDR3 loop reads CASSSRRGETQYF. CDR3 sequence (DNA): TGTGCCAGCAGTTCAAGGCGAGGAGAGACCCAGTACTTC.

Comments on this clonotype: A read error may account for a junction end that differs from germline. The chain couples TRBV6-5 to TRBJ2-6, with D unclear. The CDR3 contains 15 residues. Germline V lookup: CDR1 MNHEY, CDR2 SVGAGI. CDR3 bases: TGTGCCAGCAGTTACTCCGACCCTGGGACCAACGTCCTGACTTTC. Translating gives CASSYSDPGTNVLTF.

The chain combines TRBV5-1 with TRBJ1-4; maybe TRBD1 (5 bases). Germline V CDR1 and CDR2: SGHRS, YFSETQ. This CDR3 is built from 17 residues. V lost 1 base to trimming and J lost 0 bases, with 13 bases between them. DNA for the CDR3: TGCGCCAGCAGCTTGAGTGGGGACGGTGCAACTAATGAAAAACTGTTTTTT. This codes for CASSLSGDGATNEKLFF.

CDR3 in amino acids: CASSQETNLEKSSYEQYF. DNA for the CDR3: TGTGCCAGCAGCCAAGAAACCAACCTAGAGAAAAGCTCCTACGAGCAGTACTTC. The chain carries TRBV4-2 and TRBJ2-7; D gene unclear. The V end lost 0 bases, the J end lost 0 bases, and 18 bases lay between the germline ends. Per germline, CDR1 LGHNA and CDR2 YNFKEQ. The CDR3 is made up of 18 amino acids.

This rearrangement joins TRBV29-1 to TRBJ2-1; 12 bases align to TRBD2. V was clipped by 1 base and J by 3 bases; unmatched bases: 4. Germline V CDR1 and CDR2: SQVTM, ANQGSEA. The length of the CDR3 is 16 residues. The chain's CDR3 is CSVEASSGGVYNEQFF. The CDR3, as DNA: TGCAGCGTTGAAGCGTCTAGCGGGGGGGTCTACAATGAGCAGTTCTTC.

This rearrangement joins TRBV28 to TRBJ2-6; D ambiguous. Trimming left V 9 bases short and J 4 bases short, with 7 bases between. Germline CDR1 MDHEN, CDR2 SYDVKM. The CDR3 has 12 amino acids. CDR3 in DNA: TGTGCCAGTCACACCGGGGCCAACGTCCTGACTTTC. It translates to CASHTGANVLTF.

The genes are TRBV20-1 and TRBJ2-4, with D tentatively TRBD1 (6 bases). The assigned J gene may be wrong: the sequence end matches TRBJ2-7 better. Germline V gene sequence: CDR1 DFQATT, CDR2 SNEGSKA (reference sequence). The CDR3 is 13 residues long. The CDR3 nucleotides read TGCAGTGCAAGGGACACGGCGCGCTACGAGCAGTACTTC. Translation: CSARDTARYEQYF.

The V and J genes are TRBV5-5 and TRBJ2-7, with 15 bases identical to TRBD2. Trimming cost V 4 bases and J 0 bases; bases outside gene matches: 11. Germline V gene sequence: CDR1 SGHKS, CDR2 YYEKEE (reference sequence). This CDR3 region has 19 residues. CDR3 nucleotide sequence: TGTGCCAGCAGCCTGATGGGACTAGCGGGGGGCACCAGCTCCTACGAGCAGTACTTC. Translating gives CASSLMGLAGGTSSYEQYF.

This clonotype was counted a few times. The rearrangement joins TRBV2 to TRBJ2-3; 7 positions match TRBD1. The trim removed 11 bases at V and 2 bases at J, leaving 13 bases unmatched. The CDR3 has 15 amino acids. In germline, CDR1 is SNHLY, CDR2 FYNNEI. This CDR3 reads CAVPAQGLPTDTQYF. The CDR3 DNA follows: TGTGCCGTTCCAGCACAGGGGTTACCCACAGATACGCAGTATTTT.

The chain employs TRBV20-1 and TRBJ1-1; 10 bases map to TRBD1. Per germline, CDR1 DFQATT and CDR2 SNEGSKA (reference sequence). The CDR3 extends over 16 amino acids. Trimming took 4 bases from V and 0 from J; bases not matched to a gene: 8. The CDR3 here is CSANDRGQGMNTEAFF. Here the CDR3 DNA reads TGCAGTGCTAACGACAGGGGGCAAGGGATGAACACTGAAGCTTTCTTT.

The V and J genes are TRBV6-6 and TRBJ2-3, with TRBD1 matching 8 bases. Trimming cost V 9 bases and J 2 bases; bases outside gene matches: 7. Germline-derived CDR1 and CDR2 are MNHNY and SVGAGI (reference sequence). This CDR3 is built from 14 residues. CDR3 bases: TGTGCCAGTCTAAGGACAGGGTCCACAGATACGCAGTATTTT. It specifies CASLRTGSTDTQYF.

In this sample, this clonotype turned up a few times. The junction differs from germline at one of its ends, possibly a read error. The chain joins TRBV5-1 to TRBJ1-1; D remains unclear. The CDR3 sequence is 14 residues long. Germline CDR1 reads SGHRS; CDR2 reads YFSETQ. The CDR3 spells CASSRTAGSTEVFF. The CDR3 nucleotides are TGCGCCAGCAGCCGGACGGCCGGGAGCACTGAAGTTTTCTTT.

Many counts were recorded for this clonotype. The chain is built from TRBV10-3 and TRBJ2-3, with 8 bases lining up with TRBD2. The ends lost 5 bases at V and 0 bases at J; junction bases unmatched: 7. The length of the CDR3 is 16 residues. Looked up from germline, CDR1 is ENHRY and CDR2 is SYGVKD. CDR3 sequence (DNA): TGTGCCATCAGTAAGGTAGCGGGGACGAGCACAGATACGCAGTATTTT. The encoded protein is CAISKVAGTSTDTQYF.

V and J are TRBV2 and TRBJ2-1; 9 bases match TRBD2. Germline V gene sequence: CDR1 SNHLY, CDR2 FYNNEI. The CDR3 is 16 residues long. With V trimmed by 5 bases and J by 10 bases, 15 bases remained unmatched. The DNA for the CDR3 is TGTGCCAGCAGTTTTGAGCGGGGGGCCCGCCGAGGGGAGCAGTTCTTC. It specifies CASSFERGARRGEQFF.

The chain uses TRBV3-1 and TRBJ2-3; a possible D gene is TRBD1 (7 bases). The CDR3 has 16 residues. Trimming removed 1 base at V and 3 bases at J, with 14 bases between. In germline, CDR1 is LGHDT, CDR2 YNNKEL (reference sequence). CDR3 DNA sequence: TGTGCCAGCAGCCAAGGGTCAGGGGGGTTTACAGATACGCAGTATTTT. Translated, it gives CASSQGSGGFTDTQYF.

V is TRBV7-9 and J is TRBJ1-6; D not resolved. V gave up 5 bases and J gave up 6 bases, with 14 bases separating them. The CDR3 runs 15 residues. Germline CDR1 and CDR2: SEHNR and FQNEAQ (reference sequence). In DNA form, the CDR3 reads TGTGCCAGCAGCCCTCAAGAGGGCGGTAATTCACCCCTCCACTTT. Its translation is CASSPQEGGNSPLHF.

This clonotype has only a few counts. This chain joins TRBV7-2 and TRBJ2-5, with D perhaps matching TRBD1 or TRBD2 (6 bases each). Germline V gene data show CDR1 as SGHTA and CDR2 as FQGNSA. The CDR3 loop spans 14 amino acids. The ends were cut back, 9 bases at V and 7 bases at J, with 21 bases in the middle. The CDR3 DNA sequence: TGTGCCAGTTCACAGGGAGGAGGACTATGGACCCAGTACTTC. It is translated as CASSQGGGLWTQYF.

V gene TRBV9 combines with J gene TRBJ2-3; 7 positions agree with TRBD2. The germline gives CDR1 SGDLS, CDR2 YYNGEE. The CDR3 runs 18 residues. Trimming at V came to 0 bases and at J to 3 bases, leaving 13 bases not matched to a gene. DNA of the CDR3: TGTGCCAGCAGCGTAGACGGGATTAGGGACTATGTGACAGATACGCAGTATTTT. This sequence encodes CASSVDGIRDYVTDTQYF.

This clonotype appeared a few times. The genes are TRBV6-1 and TRBJ2-3; 13 positions agree with TRBD2. Germline-derived CDR1 and CDR2 are MNHNS and SASEGT. The CDR3 contains 15 residues. V lost 6 bases to trimming and J lost 4 bases; unmatched junction nucleotides: 4. CDR3 in DNA: TGTGCCAGCAGGCCGACTAGCGGGGGGTCAGATACGCAGTATTTT. It codes for CASRPTSGGSDTQYF.

Only a few counts were recorded for this clonotype. The chain joins TRBV4-1 to TRBJ2-1; no clear D gene. Trimming left V 0 bases short and J 4 bases short, with 10 bases between. This CDR3 spans 15 amino acids. Germline values: CDR1 MGHRA, CDR2 YSYEKL. The CDR3 DNA reads as TGCGCCAGCAGCCAAGACTTGGAGCCATACAATGAGCAGTTCTTC. It encodes CASSQDLEPYNEQFF.

The V gene is TRBV28, the J gene TRBJ2-7; TRBD2 might be the D (6 bases). Trimming left V 7 bases short and J 6 bases short, with 19 bases between. Germline V CDR1 and CDR2: MDHEN, SYDVKM. The CDR3 spans 14 residues. CDR3 sequence (DNA): TGTGCCAGCATACCTCCGGGACTTAAAGGCGAGCAGTACTTC. Its protein product is CASIPPGLKGEQYF.

The chain has TRBV27 and TRBJ2-7, with D possibly being TRBD2 (5 bases). Trimming stripped 1 base from V and 4 bases from J, with 8 bases between. Germline assignment: CDR1 MNHEY and CDR2 SMNVEV (reference sequence). CDR3 size: 13 residues. Here the CDR3 reads CASSLLEGYEQYF. For the CDR3, the DNA is TGTGCCAGCAGTTTATTAGAGGGTTACGAGCAGTACTTC.

This clonotype was seen just once. Here the CDR3 DNA reads TGCGCCAGCAGAGGTGGAAATCAGGGGAACTCTGGGGCCAACGTCCTGACTTTC. Its translation is CASRGGNQGNSGANVLTF. V and J are TRBV4-1 and TRBJ2-6; tentative D call: TRBD1 (6 bases). The length of the CDR3 is 18 residues. V shed 6 bases and J shed 0 bases, with 18 bases lying between them. Germline-derived CDR1 and CDR2 are MGHRA and YSYEKL.

V and J are TRBV6-5 and TRBJ1-1; perhaps TRBD1 as D (5 bases). The CDR3 is made up of 14 amino acids. Trimming stripped 3 bases from V and 5 bases from J, with 13 bases between. Germline loops: CDR1 MNHEY, CDR2 SVGAGI. CDR3 sequence: CASSYFGGKTEAFF. The CDR3 coding sequence is TGTGCCAGCAGTTATTTCGGGGGAAAGACTGAAGCTTTCTTT.